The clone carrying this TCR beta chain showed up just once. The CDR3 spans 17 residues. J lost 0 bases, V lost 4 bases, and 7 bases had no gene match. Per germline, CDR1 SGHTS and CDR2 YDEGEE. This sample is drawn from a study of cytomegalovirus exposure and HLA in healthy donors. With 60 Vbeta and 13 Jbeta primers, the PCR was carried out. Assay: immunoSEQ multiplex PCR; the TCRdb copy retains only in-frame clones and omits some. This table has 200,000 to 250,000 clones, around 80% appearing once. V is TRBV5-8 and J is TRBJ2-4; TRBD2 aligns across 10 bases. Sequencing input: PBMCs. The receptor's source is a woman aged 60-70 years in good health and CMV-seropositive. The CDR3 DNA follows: TGTGCCAGCAGCCCGTTAACTAGCGGGAAAGCCAAAAACATTCAGTACTTC. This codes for CASSPLTSGKAKNIQYF.